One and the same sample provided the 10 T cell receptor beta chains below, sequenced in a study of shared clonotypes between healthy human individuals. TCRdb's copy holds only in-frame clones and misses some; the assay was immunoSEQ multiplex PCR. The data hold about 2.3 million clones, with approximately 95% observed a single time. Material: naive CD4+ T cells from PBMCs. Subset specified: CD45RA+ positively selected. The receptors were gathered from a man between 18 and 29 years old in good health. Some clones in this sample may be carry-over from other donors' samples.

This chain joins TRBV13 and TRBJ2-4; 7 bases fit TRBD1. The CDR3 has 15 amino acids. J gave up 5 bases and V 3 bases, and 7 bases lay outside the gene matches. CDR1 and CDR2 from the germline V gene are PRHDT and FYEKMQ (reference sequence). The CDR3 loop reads CASSLGDRDQNIQYF. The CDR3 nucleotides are TGTGCCAGCAGCTTGGGAGACAGGGACCAAAACATTCAGTACTTC.

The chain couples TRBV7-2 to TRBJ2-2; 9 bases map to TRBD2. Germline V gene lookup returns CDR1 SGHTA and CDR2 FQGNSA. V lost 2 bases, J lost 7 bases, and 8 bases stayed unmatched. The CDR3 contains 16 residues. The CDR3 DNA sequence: TGTGCCAGCAGCTTATCGGGCGGGAGGGCGTACGGGGAGCTGTTTTTT. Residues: CASSLSGGRAYGELFF.

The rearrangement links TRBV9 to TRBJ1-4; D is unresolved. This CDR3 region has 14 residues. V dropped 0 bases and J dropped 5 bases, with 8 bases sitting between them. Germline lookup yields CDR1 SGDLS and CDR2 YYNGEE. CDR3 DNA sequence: TGTGCCAGCAGCGTAGGAGGGATCAATGAAAAACTGTTTTTT. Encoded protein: CASSVGGINEKLFF.

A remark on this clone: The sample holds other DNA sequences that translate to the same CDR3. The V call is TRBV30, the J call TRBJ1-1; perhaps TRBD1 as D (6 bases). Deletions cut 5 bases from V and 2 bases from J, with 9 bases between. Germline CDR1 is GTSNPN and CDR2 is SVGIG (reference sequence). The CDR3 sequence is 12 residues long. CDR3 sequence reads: CAWGGANTEAFF. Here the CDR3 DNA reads TGTGCCTGGGGGGGGGCCAACACTGAAGCTTTCTTT. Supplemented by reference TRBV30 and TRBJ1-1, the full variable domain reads SQTIHQWPATLVQPVGSPLSLECTVEGTSNPNLYWYRQAAGRGLQLLFYSVGIGQISSEVPQNLSASRPQDRQFILSSKKLLLSDSGFYLCAWGGANTEAFFGQGTRLTVV.

The chain's CDR3 is CASSSGQSPYEQYF. The CDR3 nucleotides are TGTGCCAGCAGCTCAGGACAGTCGCCCTACGAGCAGTACTTC. The rearrangement links TRBV7-2 to TRBJ2-7; a possible D gene is TRBD1 (6 bases). V shed 4 bases and J shed 2 bases, with 12 bases lying between them. The CDR3 is 14 residues long. The germline V gene encodes CDR1 SGHTA and CDR2 FQGNSA. The variable domain in full, completed from reference TRBV7-2 and TRBJ2-7, reads GAGVSQSPSNKVTEKGKDVELRCDPISGHTALYWYRQSLGQGLEFLIYFQGNSAPDKSGLPSDRFSAERTGGSVSTLTIQRTQQEDSAVYLCASSSGQSPYEQYFGPGTRLTVT.

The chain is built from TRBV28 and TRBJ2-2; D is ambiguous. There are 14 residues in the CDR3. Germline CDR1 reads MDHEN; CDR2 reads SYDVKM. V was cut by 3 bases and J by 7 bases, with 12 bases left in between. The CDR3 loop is CASSFPQVVGELFF. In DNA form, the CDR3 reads TGTGCCAGCAGTTTTCCCCAGGTCGTCGGGGAGCTGTTTTTT.

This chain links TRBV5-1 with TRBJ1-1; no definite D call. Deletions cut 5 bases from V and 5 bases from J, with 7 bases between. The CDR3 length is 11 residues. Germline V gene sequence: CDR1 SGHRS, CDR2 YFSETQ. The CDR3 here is CASRDITEAFF. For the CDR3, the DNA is TGCGCCAGCAGGGATATTACTGAAGCTTTCTTT.

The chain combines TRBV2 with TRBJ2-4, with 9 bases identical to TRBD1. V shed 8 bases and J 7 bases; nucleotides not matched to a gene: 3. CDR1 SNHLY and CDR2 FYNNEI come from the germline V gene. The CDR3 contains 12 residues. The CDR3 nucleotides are TGTGCCAGCTCAGGGACAGGGAACATTCAGTACTTC. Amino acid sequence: CASSGTGNIQYF.

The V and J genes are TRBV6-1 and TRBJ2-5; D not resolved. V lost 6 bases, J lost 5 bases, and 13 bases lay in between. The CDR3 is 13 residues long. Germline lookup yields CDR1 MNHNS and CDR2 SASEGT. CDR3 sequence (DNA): TGTGCCAGCAGGGACCGACCTAGGGAGACCCAGTACTTC. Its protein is CASRDRPRETQYF.

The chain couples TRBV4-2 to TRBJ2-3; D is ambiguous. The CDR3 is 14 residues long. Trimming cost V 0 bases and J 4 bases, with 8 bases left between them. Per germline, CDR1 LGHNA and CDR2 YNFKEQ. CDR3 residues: CASSQEVLADTQYF. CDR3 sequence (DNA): TGTGCCAGCAGCCAAGAGGTCCTAGCAGATACGCAGTATTTT.